Below, 23 T cell receptor beta chains from the same sample are listed, as sequenced in a study of beta chain features in type 1 diabetes. General study points: A moderate, significant TCRB CDR3 shortening appeared in type 1 diabetes across four CD4+ subsets.

TCRB transcripts that were expressed got sequenced, as all of the isolated RNA had been reverse transcribed. Repertoires were generated with immunoSEQ multiplex PCR, while TCRdb's copy carries only in-frame clones and drops some. The sample consists of about 170,000 clones, 6% to 9% of them appearing once. These receptors' antigens are unknown. Sequences were obtained from central memory CD4+ T cells from blood. These receptors originate from a man between 18 and 29 years old with type 1 diabetes.

This clone was picked up many times. The V and J genes are TRBV5-4 and TRBJ2-1; D is uncertain. The CDR3 is made up of 14 amino acids. The ends were cut back, 1 base at V and 8 bases at J, with 13 bases in the middle. Germline CDR1 is SGHNT and CDR2 is YYREEE (reference sequence). CDR3 DNA sequence: TGTGCCAGCAGCTTGATCGATCCCCGGGATGAGCAGTTCTTC. Translation gives CASSLIDPRDEQFF.

At least ten counts were recorded for this clone. J is TRBJ2-7 and V is TRBV25-1; a weak D match, TRBD1 (7 bases). V dropped 2 bases and J dropped 9 bases, with 17 bases sitting between them. The germline V gene has CDR1 MGHDK and CDR2 SYGVNS. The CDR3 contains 14 residues. The CDR3 protein is CASSEVTGRSGQYF. Written as DNA, the CDR3 is TGTGCCAGCAGTGAAGTGACAGGGAGGTCTGGGCAGTACTTC.

The table lists this clone with a few counts. In DNA form, the CDR3 reads TGTGCCAGCAGCCAGACTAGCTACAATGAGCAGTTCTTC. Translation gives CASSQTSYNEQFF. The rearrangement joins TRBV2 to TRBJ2-1, with D possibly TRBD2 on 6 matching bases. The CDR3 totals 13 residues. The germline V gene has CDR1 SNHLY and CDR2 FYNNEI. V lost 6 bases to trimming and J lost 3 bases, with 9 bases between them.

The rearrangement links TRBV7-2 to TRBJ2-5; 9 bases fit TRBD1. Germline CDR1 SGHTA, CDR2 FQGNSA. The CDR3 runs to 14 residues. Trimming cost V 5 bases and J 4 bases; bases outside gene matches: 5. DNA for the CDR3: TGTGCCAGCAGCCCGGACAGGGGTCGAGAGACCCAGTACTTC. Amino acids: CASSPDRGRETQYF.

The chain combines TRBV28 with TRBJ1-4; possible D gene TRBD1, 6 bases. Germline values: CDR1 MDHEN, CDR2 SYDVKM. CDR3 length: 15 residues. Trimming pared 2 bases from V and 9 bases from J, leaving 16 bases between. The CDR3 DNA reads as TGTGCCAGCAGTTTAGAGAGGACAGTTGTGAAAAAACTGTTTTTT. Its translation: CASSLERTVVKKLFF.

This clone was seen only a few times. V and J are TRBV5-8 and TRBJ1-4; weak D call: TRBD1 (6 bases). The CDR3 consists of 14 residues. Per germline, CDR1 SGHTS and CDR2 YDEGEE. Trimming shortened V by 4 bases and J by 3 bases, and 10 bases separated the two germline ends. The chain's CDR3 is CASSTRQANEKLFF. The CDR3 nucleotides are TGTGCCAGCAGCACACGACAGGCTAATGAAAAACTGTTTTTT.

The chain couples TRBV11-2 to TRBJ2-3, with 7 bases matching TRBD2. Germline CDR1 reads SGHAT; CDR2 reads FQNNGV. CDR3 length: 16 residues. The V and J ends lost 1 base and 2 bases, in that order; junction bases with no gene match: 6. Written as DNA, the CDR3 is TGTGCCAGCAGCTTAGGGAGCGGGGCTGTCACAGATACGCAGTATTTT. It specifies CASSLGSGAVTDTQYF.

This chain joins TRBV6-1 and TRBJ1-1, with D possibly being TRBD1 (5 bases). The V end lost 8 bases, the J end lost 0 bases, and 10 bases lay between the germline ends. The CDR3 is made up of 13 amino acids. Germline loops: CDR1 MNHNS, CDR2 SASEGT. The CDR3 nucleotides are TGTGCCAGCGGGCGGGGCCTGAACACTGAAGCTTTCTTT. It specifies CASGRGLNTEAFF.

The chain carries TRBV7-2 and TRBJ2-3; tentatively, D is TRBD1 (6 bases). V lost 6 bases and J 0 bases, leaving 10 bases between the germline ends. Germline CDR1 SGHTA, CDR2 FQGNSA. The CDR3 length is 14 residues. The CDR3 spells CASSGGRSTDTQYF. The CDR3 region has the DNA TGTGCCAGCAGTGGGGGCAGAAGCACAGATACGCAGTATTTT.

This clone showed up just a few times. The chain's CDR3 is CATSRLAGPQAYNEQFF. The CDR3 bases are TGTGCCACCAGTAGACTAGCGGGGCCTCAGGCCTACAATGAGCAGTTCTTC. The V call is TRBV7-2, the J call TRBJ2-1; 11 bases fit TRBD2. The V segment lost 10 bases and the J segment 2 bases; nucleotides outside the gene matches: 13. This CDR3 spans 17 amino acids. Germline V CDR1 and CDR2: SGHTA, FQGNSA. The whole variable domain, remainder taken from reference TRBV7-2 and TRBJ2-1, is GAGVSQSPSNKVTEKGKDVELRCDPISGHTALYWYRQSLGQGLEFLIYFQGNSAPDKSGLPSDRFSAERTGGSVSTLTIQRTQQEDSAVYLCATSRLAGPQAYNEQFFGPGTRLTVL.

The J gene is TRBJ1-4, the V gene TRBV13, with TRBD1 as a possible D gene (5 bases). Trimming took 5 bases from V and 11 from J, leaving 18 bases between them. Looked up from germline, CDR1 is PRHDT and CDR2 is FYEKMQ (reference sequence). This CDR3 region has 14 residues. CDR3: CASSRGNSKEKLFF. For the CDR3, the DNA is TGTGCCAGCAGCCGGGGGAACAGTAAGGAGAAACTGTTTTTT.

The rearrangement links TRBV10-3 to TRBJ2-5, with TRBD1 matching 7 bases. Per germline, CDR1 ENHRY and CDR2 SYGVKD. The CDR3 is 16 amino acids. V was clipped by 4 bases and J by 1 base; unmatched bases: 9. In DNA form, the CDR3 reads TGTGCCATCAGTGGGGGACAGAGCGCGGGCCAAGAGACCCAGTACTTC. It is translated as CAISGGQSAGQETQYF.

This clone was found a few times. CDR3 region: CASTNRDRAEGEQFF. CDR3 bases: TGTGCCAGCACCAACCGGGACAGGGCAGAAGGTGAGCAGTTCTTC. The J gene is TRBJ2-1, the V gene TRBV28; 9 nucleotides align to TRBD1. Germline V lookup: CDR1 MDHEN, CDR2 SYDVKM. Losses at the gene ends were 7 bases for V and 9 bases for J; bases not matched to a gene: 13. This CDR3 region has 15 residues.

V gene TRBV19 combines with J gene TRBJ1-5; 7 bases agree with TRBD1. Germline trimming cut 7 bases from V and 5 bases from J; bases unmatched to any gene: 8. This CDR3 region has 14 residues. Germline CDR1 LNHDA, CDR2 SQIVND (reference sequence). CDR3 protein: CASTRQGTDQPQHF. In nucleotides, the CDR3 is TGTGCCAGTACTCGACAGGGAACGGATCAGCCCCAGCATTTT. The full variable domain, completed using reference TRBV19 and TRBJ1-5, is DGGITQSPKYLFRKEGQNVTLSCEQNLNHDAMYWYRQDPGQGLRLIYYSQIVNDFQKGDIAEGYSVSREKKESFPLTVTSAQKNPTAFYLCASTRQGTDQPQHFGDGTRLSIL.

V is TRBV9 and J is TRBJ1-1; no definite D call. Trimming shortened V by 3 bases and J by 4 bases, and 13 bases separated the two germline ends. The CDR3 runs to 14 residues. Germline lookup yields CDR1 SGDLS and CDR2 YYNGEE. CDR3 nucleotide sequence: TGTGCCAGCAGCGCCCCGGCTCGGGGCACTGAAGCTTTCTTT. It encodes CASSAPARGTEAFF.

This clone was observed many times. The CDR3 DNA sequence: TGTGCCAGCAGCGCAGGGGGACCGAACTATGGCTACACCTTC. Residues: CASSAGGPNYGYTF. The chain combines TRBV9 with TRBJ1-2; TRBD1 matches 7 bases. This CDR3 contains 14 residues. With 3 bases clipped from V and 2 bases from J, the junction kept 4 bases outside the gene matches. The germline gives CDR1 SGDLS, CDR2 YYNGEE.

This clone was recorded many times. The chain uses TRBV11-2 and TRBJ2-1, with D possibly TRBD1 on 5 matching bases. Germline-derived CDR1 and CDR2 are SGHAT and FQNNGV. The CDR3 consists of 15 residues. Between the trimmed V and J ends, which lost 3 bases and 5 bases, there was a span of 14 bases. The CDR3 DNA reads as TGTGCCAGCAGCTTGGGGCCCTTGAGTGACAATGAGCAGTTCTTC. It is translated as CASSLGPLSDNEQFF.

The V call is TRBV4-3, the J call TRBJ1-2, with 8 bases aligning to TRBD1. V was clipped by 4 bases and J by 5 bases; unmatched bases: 9. The CDR3 has 15 amino acids. Germline V gene sequence: CDR1 LGHNA, CDR2 YSLEER. DNA of the CDR3: TGCGCCAGCAGCCGGGAGGACAGGGCATGGTATGGCTACACCTTC. Amino acid sequence: CASSREDRAWYGYTF.

This clone turned up a few times. The rearrangement joins TRBV6-5 to TRBJ1-2; 7 bases agree with TRBD1. Trimming removed 6 bases from V and 8 bases from J; junction bases left unmatched: 12. CDR3 length: 14 amino acids. Germline assignment: CDR1 MNHEY and CDR2 SVGAGI. The CDR3 loop is CASRFSGQLRGYTF. The CDR3 region has the DNA TGTGCCAGCAGGTTTTCGGGACAGCTTAGAGGCTACACCTTC.

Only a few counts were recorded for this clone. The rearrangement uses TRBV7-2 and TRBJ1-1; D possibly corresponds to TRBD1 (5 bases). This CDR3 contains 14 residues. CDR1 and CDR2 from the germline V gene are SGHTA and FQGNSA. V lost 1 base, J lost 4 bases, and 10 bases lay in between. The CDR3 coding sequence is TGTGCCAGCAGCTTAGATTTTAGGGGCACTGAAGCTTTCTTT. It yields the protein CASSLDFRGTEAFF. Complete variable domain (other parts from reference TRBV7-2 and TRBJ1-1): GAGVSQSPSNKVTEKGKDVELRCDPISGHTALYWYRQSLGQGLEFLIYFQGNSAPDKSGLPSDRFSAERTGGSVSTLTIQRTQQEDSAVYLCASSLDFRGTEAFFGQGTRLTVV.

The rearrangement links TRBV15 to TRBJ2-1; TRBD2 matches at 10 bases. The CDR3 contains 14 residues. V gave up 8 bases and J gave up 1 base; unmatched junction bases: 2. CDR1 is LNHNV and CDR2 is YYDKDF in the germline V gene (reference sequence). DNA of the CDR3: TGTGCCACCCTACTAGCGGGGTCCTACAATGAGCAGTTCTTC. Translated, it gives CATLLAGSYNEQFF.

The chain couples TRBV18 to TRBJ2-7; 7 nucleotides align to TRBD2. Germline lookup yields CDR1 KGHSH and CDR2 LQKENI. The CDR3 totals 17 residues. With 3 bases clipped from V and 0 bases from J, the junction kept 11 bases outside the gene matches. CDR3 DNA: TGTGCCAGCTCACCGGTGGGGGGGAACCCTAGCTCCTACGAGCAGTACTTC. Translation gives CASSPVGGNPSSYEQYF.

The V call is TRBV11-2, the J call TRBJ2-3; a possible D gene is TRBD2 (5 bases). CDR1 and CDR2 (germline): SGHAT, FQNNGV. The length of the CDR3 is 15 residues. Trimming removed 1 base at V and 1 base at J, with 9 bases between. The CDR3 coding sequence is TGTGCCAGCAGCTTAGGCGGGTATGGCACAGATACGCAGTATTTT. It codes for CASSLGGYGTDTQYF.